The 7 T cell receptor beta chains below were found in one sample sequenced in a study of T cell repertoires in cytomegalovirus infection. Antigens of these TCRs are unknown. One entry per CDR3 protein results from TCRdb running MiXCR on the reads. The sample has approximately 590,000 distinct CDR3 sequences, 40% seen once. The sample was cultured PBMCs, taken from culture after CMV antigen stimulation. The receptor source for this set is a human donor in good health (CMV status not recorded). Some clones in this sample may be carry-over from other donors' samples.

This clonotype has ten or more counts. V is TRBV7-2 and J is TRBJ2-3; the D is unclear. This CDR3 has 14 amino acids. Germline V gene data show CDR1 as SGHTA and CDR2 as FQGNSA. With 3 bases removed from V and 1 base from J, the gap between germline ends came to 8 bases. The DNA for the CDR3 is TGTGCCAGCAGCTTGGGTCGAGGCACAGATACGCAGTATTTT. As protein: CASSLGRGTDTQYF.

The table lists this clonotype with a few counts. The rearrangement joins TRBV6-5 to TRBJ1-6; 7 nucleotides match TRBD1. Per the germline V gene, CDR1 is MNHEY and CDR2 is SVGAGI. The CDR3 is 16 amino acids. V lost 2 bases and J lost 6; bases outside the gene matches: 7. The CDR3 is CASSYRYRGGNSPLHF. The CDR3 nucleotides read TGTGCCAGCAGTTACAGGTACAGGGGTGGTAATTCACCCCTCCACTTT.

This clonotype was detected only a few times. The chain employs TRBV12-3 or TRBV12-4 and TRBJ2-3, with a weak D call TRBD2 (6 bases). The V end lost 6 bases, the J end lost 0 bases, and 10 bases lay between the germline ends. CDR3 length: 14 residues. The CDR3 sequence: CASSRLGSTDTQYF. The CDR3 coding sequence is TGTGCCAGCAGCCGACTAGGTAGCACAGATACGCAGTATTTT.

DNA of the CDR3: TGTGCCAGCAGCTTAACCGGAGGGATGGTAAACTCACCCCTCCACTTT. Translation gives CASSLTGGMVNSPLHF. The rearrangement links TRBV11-2 to TRBJ1-6; D gene unclear. The CDR3 loop spans 16 amino acids. Germline-derived CDR1 and CDR2 are SGHAT and FQNNGV. Trimming removed 2 bases at V and 10 bases at J, with 18 bases between.

The chain couples TRBV10-3 to TRBJ2-1; the D is unclear. With 6 bases removed from V and 10 bases from J, the gap between germline ends came to 13 bases. CDR3 length: 12 residues. Germline V gene lookup returns CDR1 ENHRY and CDR2 SYGVKD. CDR3 amino acids: CAIRGLVSEQFF. CDR3 in DNA: TGTGCCATCAGAGGCTTGGTGTCGGAGCAGTTCTTC.

The rearrangement joins TRBV6-2 or TRBV6-3 to TRBJ1-5, with D unresolved. Per germline, CDR1 MNHEY and CDR2 SVGEGT. The CDR3 loop spans 13 amino acids. The germline V and J ends were trimmed by 0 bases and 9 bases, with 9 bases remaining between them. The CDR3 is CASSYSINVPQHF. The CDR3 DNA is TGTGCCAGCAGTTACTCGATCAACGTGCCCCAGCATTTT.

This clonotype has only a few counts. The CDR3 nucleotides read TGTGCCAGCAGCCACGGGACTACATCTCCCTACGAGCAGTACTTC. Its translation is CASSHGTTSPYEQYF. The V call is TRBV28, the J call TRBJ2-7, with TRBD2 matching over 7 bases. Germline assignment: CDR1 MDHEN and CDR2 SYDVKM. The CDR3 runs 15 residues. Trimming removed 6 bases from V and 2 bases from J; junction bases left unmatched: 10.